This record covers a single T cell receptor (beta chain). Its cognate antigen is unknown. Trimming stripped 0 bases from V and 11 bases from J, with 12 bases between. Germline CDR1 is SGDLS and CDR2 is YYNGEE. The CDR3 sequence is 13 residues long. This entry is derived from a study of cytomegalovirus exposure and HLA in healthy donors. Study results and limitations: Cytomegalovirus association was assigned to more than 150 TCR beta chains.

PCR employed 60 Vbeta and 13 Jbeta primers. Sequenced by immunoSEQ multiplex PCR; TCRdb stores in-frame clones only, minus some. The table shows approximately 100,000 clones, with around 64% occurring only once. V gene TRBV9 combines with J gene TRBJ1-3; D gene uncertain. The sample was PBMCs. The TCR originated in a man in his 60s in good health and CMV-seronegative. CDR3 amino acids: CASSVGQMNSIYF. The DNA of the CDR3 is TGTGCCAGCAGCGTAGGGCAGATGAATTCCATATATTTT. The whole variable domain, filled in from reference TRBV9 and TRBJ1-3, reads DSGVTQTPKHLITATGQRVTLRCSPRSGDLSVYWYQQSLDQGLQFLIQYYNGEERAKGNILERFSAQQFPDLHSELNLSSLELGDSALYFCASSVGQMNSIYFGEGSWLTVV.